What follows describes a single T cell receptor (beta chain). The target antigen is unknown. The table came from immunoSEQ multiplex PCR; TCRdb's copy has only in-frame clones and leaves some out. The table lists 30,000 or so clones, roughly 89% of them singletons. Germline CDR1 SGHNT, CDR2 YYREEE (reference sequence). The V gene lost 6 bases and the J gene lost 7 bases, with 19 bases spanning the gap. The CDR3 is 14 amino acids. These data are taken from a study of T cells after posttransplantation cyclophosphamide. Study conclusions and caveats: Tissue-infiltrating T cells from skin or gut overlapped little with blood T cells.

This sequence originates from a woman in her forties with a blood cancer, CMV-positive, and with a related stem cell donor. Source material: PBMCs. This chain joins TRBV5-4 and TRBJ1-2; the D is unclear. The CDR3 region has the DNA TGTGCCAGCAAAAAAGTCGGGAAGGTGTTTGGCTACACCTTC. This encodes CASKKVGKVFGYTF.